Following are 7 T cell receptor beta chains from one sample sequenced in a study of cytomegalovirus exposure and HLA in healthy donors. Profiled with immunoSEQ multiplex PCR; TCRdb holds only in-frame clones, not every one. The sample lists 160,000 or so clones; roughly 91% were seen once. The sequencing input was PBMCs. The origin of the receptors is a man in his late teens or twenties in good health and CMV-seronegative.

DNA of the CDR3: TGTGCCAGCAGTTTCTCGGGACAGGGTTCCTACGAGCAGTACTTC. Its translation: CASSFSGQGSYEQYF. J is TRBJ2-7 and V is TRBV28, with 9 bases matching TRBD1. CDR1 is MDHEN, CDR2 SYDVKM, per germline. The CDR3 has 15 residues. J was trimmed by 1 base and V by 3 bases; bases with no gene match: 4. Based on the CDR3 plus reference TRBV28 and TRBJ2-7, the full variable domain is DVKVTQSSRYLVKRTGEKVFLECVQDMDHENMFWYRQDPGLGLRLIYFSYDVKMKEKGDIPEGYSVSREKKERFSLILESASTNQTSMYLCASSFSGQGSYEQYFGPGTRLTVT.

CDR3 DNA sequence: TGCGCCAGCAGCTTAGGCGGGGGCGCGTCAAATGAGCAGTTCTTC. Its translation: CASSLGGGASNEQFF. This chain links TRBV5-1 with TRBJ2-1; D is perhaps TRBD2 (7 bases). Trimming took off 2 bases at V and 7 bases at J, with 16 bases between the two ends. CDR1 is SGHRS and CDR2 is YFSETQ in the germline V gene. The CDR3 runs to 15 residues.

This clone was seen once. The chain recombines TRBV5-1 with TRBJ2-5; D possibly corresponds to TRBD2 (6 bases). CDR3 length: 16 amino acids. Trimming cost V 5 bases and J 1 base, with 18 bases left between them. Germline V gene lookup returns CDR1 SGHRS and CDR2 YFSETQ. The CDR3 coding sequence is TGCGCCAGCAGTTTAGATGGATCCGGGGGCCAAGAGACCCAGTACTTC. It codes for CASSLDGSGGQETQYF.

This sequence joins TRBV19 and TRBJ1-5; possibly TRBD1 for D (5 bases). V dropped 5 bases and J dropped 0 bases, with 11 bases sitting between them. This CDR3 spans 15 amino acids. Germline V gene data show CDR1 as LNHDA and CDR2 as SQIVND (reference sequence). The CDR3 DNA sequence: TGTGCCAGTAGTTCCCAGGGAGGTAGCAATCAGCCCCAGCATTTT. It translates to CASSSQGGSNQPQHF.

This clone was picked up one time. The chain recombines TRBV7-9 with TRBJ1-2; D remains ambiguous. V lost 1 base and J lost 4, with 10 bases in between. Looked up from germline, CDR1 is SEHNR and CDR2 is FQNEAQ (reference sequence). The CDR3 extends over 14 amino acids. CDR3 in amino acids: CASSLDALGYGYTF. DNA for the CDR3: TGTGCCAGCAGCTTAGACGCCCTCGGCTATGGCTACACCTTC. The full variable domain, rest sourced from reference TRBV7-9 and TRBJ1-2, is DTGVSQNPRHKITKRGQNVTFRCDPISEHNRLYWYRQTLGQGPEFLTYFQNEAQLEKSRLLSDRFSAERPKGSFSTLEIQRTEQGDSAMYLCASSLDALGYGYTFGSGTRLTVV.

The CDR3 here is CASSSYSMNTEAFF. DNA for the CDR3: TGTGCCAGCAGCAGCTACAGCATGAACACTGAAGCTTTCTTT. The chain joins TRBV6-1 to TRBJ1-1; D uncertain. CDR3 size: 14 residues. Per germline, CDR1 MNHNS and CDR2 SASEGT. Trimming took off 6 bases at V and 0 bases at J, with 11 bases between the two ends.

The chain couples TRBV5-1 to TRBJ1-2; TRBD1 might be the D (5 bases). Trimming removed 4 bases from V and 5 bases from J, with 15 bases in between. From germline, CDR1 is SGHRS and CDR2 YFSETQ. The CDR3 is 14 residues long. The DNA of the CDR3 is TGCGCCAGCAGCCCCCCATCCGACAGTTATGGCTACACCTTC. Translating it yields CASSPPSDSYGYTF.